This entry concerns a single TCR beta chain. V lost 3 bases to trimming and J lost 2 bases; unmatched junction nucleotides: 4. The CDR3 has 16 residues. The germline V gene has CDR1 KGHSH and CDR2 LQKENI. This entry is derived from a study of blood T cell repertoires in COVID-19. Study as a whole: T cells, B-cell-depleted T cells, or PBMCs supplied cDNA or gDNA.

The protocol was immunoSEQ multiplex PCR, while the TCRdb copy is restricted to in-frame clones and leaves out a portion. The sample holds about 160,000 clones; roughly 86% are singletons and the top ten take about 15%. The source of this sequence is a human donor with acute or convalescent COVID-19. The donor label of this sample is uncertain. V gene TRBV18 combines with J gene TRBJ2-3, with 11 bases matching TRBD1. The sequenced sample was peripheral blood. The CDR3 DNA reads as TGTGCCAGCTCACCTGGGACAGGGGGGCCCACAGATACGCAGTATTTT. Translated: CASSPGTGGPTDTQYF.